This is a list of T cell receptor beta chains from one sample in a study of cytomegalovirus exposure and HLA in healthy donors. Profiled with immunoSEQ multiplex PCR; TCRdb holds only in-frame clones, not every one. Among about 82,000 clones, about 92% were seen once, and the ten largest hold approximately 0.7%. Specimen: PBMCs. The source of these receptors is a man younger than 35 in good health and CMV-seronegative. Each CDR3 is given with its conserved first and last residue. D genes are given only for firm matches.

D: .
V: TRBV21-1
CDR3: CASSGLRGRRGRNTEAFF

D: TRBD2
V: TRBV5-1
CDR3: CASRLFSGRLETQYF

D: TRBD1
V: TRBV5-6
CDR3: CASSLETGEERWGAFF

D: .
V: TRBV10-3
CDR3: CATRRAENQPQHF

D: TRBD1
V: TRBV4-3
CDR3: CASSQILGTGDYGYTF

D: TRBD2
V: TRBV4-2
CDR3: CASSPETRTSGSGTQYF

D: TRBD1
V: TRBV5-1
CDR3: CASSPTGGGNQPQHF

D: .
V: TRBV27
CDR3: CASSLLRQAASGANVLTF

D: .
V: TRBV27
CDR3: CASSLVGGPDYGYTF

D: .
V: TRBV7-3
CDR3: CASSTTGFTGELFF

D: .
V: TRBV4-1
CDR3: CASSQEFETDTQYF

D: TRBD1
V: TRBV6-5
CDR3: CASSLGQHTGELFF

D: .
V: TRBV4-3
CDR3: CASSQVSGNTIYF

D: .
V: TRBV2
CDR3: CASNRDTLAKNIQYF

D: TRBD2
V: TRBV19
CDR3: CASRKTSGYNEQFF

D: .
V: TRBV5-1
CDR3: CASSSVRSGELFF

D: TRBD1
V: TRBV18
CDR3: CASSYAGTGSDQTKNIQYF

D: .
V: TRBV5-1
CDR3: CASSLFPFYEQYF

D: .
V: TRBV9
CDR3: CASSVGVSGAYEQYF

D: TRBD1
V: TRBV18
CDR3: CASSEDREWTYEQYF

D: TRBD1
V: TRBV5-1
CDR3: CASSWGQRGADTQYF

D: TRBD1
V: TRBV25-1
CDR3: CASRTGAGGAFF

D: .
V: TRBV6-5
CDR3: CASSYSRRRRNTEAFF

D: .
V: TRBV7-3
CDR3: CASSLDSNYGYTF

D: TRBD1
V: TRBV10-3
CDR3: CAISKTGTGELFF

D: TRBD1
V: TRBV4-2
CDR3: CASSLGTGGYNEQFF

D: .
V: TRBV5-6
CDR3: CASSLYGYNQPQHF